This record concerns one T cell receptor beta chain sequence. Which antigen it targets is not known. No clone much larger than this one lies a single base away; base qualities are absent. This CDR3 is also generated by other DNA sequences in the sample. For the CD8 naive samples, CD45RO-negative cells were positively selected for CCR7, yielding a CD45RA+CCR7+ population from which TemRA cells were excluded. The donors were healthy, HIV-negative adults who had no recently reported acute infections or vaccinations. Every donor was a Caucasian adult residing in Nashville, Tennessee, USA. Blood was collected by leukapheresis, and PBMCs were isolated by Ficoll-Histopaque density gradient centrifugation and then cryopreserved in liquid nitrogen vapor phase. Analytical flow cytometry was used to check the purity and quantity of every magnetically sorted T cell population. From each sorted fraction, genomic DNA was isolated and quantified by UV absorbance on a Nanodrop 2000c.

Using the deep immunoSEQ assay, TCR CDR3 regions were amplified from genomic DNA by multiplex PCR. For each cell subset, the extracted genomic DNA was distributed evenly across all wells of several immunoSEQ 96-well plates, and each plate served as one replicate. For sorted subsets, each replicate PCR was loaded with around 220 ng genomic DNA, equivalent to 30,000 or so T cell genomes. Purified libraries were quantified with a Qubit 3.0 fluorometer, sized on a Bioanalyzer 2100, and re-quantified with the KAPA Library Quantification kit. Every immunoSEQ 96-well plate was sequenced on a dedicated single-read 150-cycle Illumina NextSeq 550 flow cell. Regarding the original processing steps: Because the immunoSEQ output held only junctional sequences and lacked quality scores, the filtering could not match the filtering applied to full-length reads. Sequences were annotated with PyIR, a Python wrapper for IgBLAST v1.9, and V/J genes and CDR3 were assigned using IMGT germline references. Reads were removed for weak V/J assignments (E-value above 1e-6), missing CDR3, stop codons, out-of-frame junctions, or ambiguous translated residues. A V3J clonotype was defined by an identical inferred V gene, J gene, and CDR3 amino acid sequence. To compute the percentage overlap between repertoires, the number of shared unique clonotypes was divided by the size of the smaller repertoire. Three approaches were used to assess repertoire richness: RTK rarefaction, the Chao1 estimator, and Recon v2.1 estimates of unobserved clonotypes. For all TCRbeta clonotypes obtained by the gDNA method from a handful of donors, generation probabilities were computed with OLGA. TCRdb obtained this table from immuneACCESS and retained in-frame rearrangements with V and J assigned. These tables miss some clones; where compared with another copy, unresolved V genes account for less than half of the shortfall, and the remainder is unexplained. The D gene and trimming were derived from the DNA, and the V and J assignments and clone size from that table. The sample profile shows around 2,000,000 clones; about 95% of them were found once. 0.95% to 1.5% of the sample is in the top ten clones.

This entry comes from a study of shared clonotypes between healthy human individuals (dated by TCRdb to 2020 to 2022). General notes on the study: The cohort comprised a couple of women and a few men aged 18 to 49 years. For each donor, three plates each were used for CD4 naive and CD4 memory, two plates were used for CD8 naive, and one plate was used for CD8 memory. To increase sequencing depth and limit assay-specific biases, TCR repertoire library preparation and sequencing were carried out by different laboratories using diverse techniques. Blood TCR repertoires of a handful of healthy adults were deeply sequenced to estimate repertoire size and the extent of clonotype sharing between individuals. Per donor, leukapheresis produced somewhere between about 0.94 and 9.5 billion PBMCs.

Study-wide conclusions, independent of this receptor: Incomplete sequencing was indicated by rarefaction of sorted-subset datasets, despite the large sequencing depth. When a handful of donors were compared, the shared fraction of clonotypes was around 5% for naive CD4, less than 4% for naive CD8, about 2.4% for memory CD4, and under 0.5% for memory CD8. Larger estimated clonotype richness was generally found for naive subsets than for memory subsets. Sampling was restricted to blood, and TCR repertoires in tissues likely differ from the TCR repertoires found in blood. Pairwise subsampling indicated that sequencing depth was expected to affect the degree of clonotype sharing among donors. Because the study included only a small number of donors, the genetic and exposure-history diversity represented was limited. Compared with non-shared clonotypes, clonotypes shared by all four sorted-subset donors had higher generation probabilities.

Spanning cysteine to phenylalanine, the CDR3 consists of 13 amino acids. Only the CDR3 DNA stays, 39 bases, in frame from base 1. V loses 1 base of germline sequence and J loses 2 bases, and the interval between the two ends is 6 bases. The germline V gene (reference sequence) gives CDR1 as LNHDA and CDR2 as SQIVND. The sequencing input was naive CD8+ T cells sorted from blood. The cell subset or site tag for this specimen amounts to: CD45RA+CCR7+. The sequence is built from TRBV19 and TRBJ2-7, with the D gene not clear enough to name. The clonotype originates from a man between 18 and 35 years old in good health. CDR3 loop: CASSIGTAYEQYF. The DNA sequence is given as TGTGCCAGTAGTATAGGCACCGCCTACGAGCAGTACTTC.